A single sample is the source of the 15 T cell receptor beta chains below, sequenced in a study of blood T cell repertoires in COVID-19. Data came from immunoSEQ multiplex PCR; TCRdb stores just in-frame clones and leaves some out. This sample yields about 100,000 clones, of which more than 65% are seen a single time; approximately 15% belongs to the top ten. The specimen sequenced was peripheral blood. The source is a human donor in a cohort sampled during active COVID-19.

V and J are TRBV2 and TRBJ1-2, with TRBD1 matching 8 bases. With 6 bases clipped from V and 5 bases from J, the junction kept 8 bases outside the gene matches. This CDR3 is 14 amino acids long. Germline V gene data show CDR1 as SNHLY and CDR2 as FYNNEI. Here the CDR3 reads CASSDHRGRYGYTF. The DNA for the CDR3 is TGTGCCAGCAGCGACCACAGGGGGAGGTATGGCTACACCTTC.

There are many counts of this clone. This chain uses TRBV9 with TRBJ2-2; the D is unclear. Trimming removed 6 bases from V and 0 bases from J, with 9 bases in between. This CDR3 is built from 14 residues. Germline V lookup: CDR1 SGDLS, CDR2 YYNGEE. CDR3 sequence reads: CASTIHSNTGELFF. CDR3 coding DNA: TGTGCCAGCACAATCCACTCGAACACCGGGGAGCTGTTTTTT.

V and J are TRBV28 and TRBJ1-2, with 7 bases lining up with TRBD1. The CDR3 totals 15 residues. CDR1 is MDHEN and CDR2 is SYDVKM in the germline V gene. Trimming cost V 0 bases and J 2 bases; bases outside gene matches: 3. Here the CDR3 DNA reads TGTGCCAGCAGTTTATGGACAGGGATAAACTATGGCTACACCTTC. Amino acids: CASSLWTGINYGYTF.

This clone was detected once. This sequence joins TRBV5-5 and TRBJ2-1; 8 bases match TRBD2. Germline CDR1 is SGHKS and CDR2 is YYEKEE (reference sequence). The CDR3 spans 16 residues. J lost 6 bases, V lost 6 bases, and 14 bases had no gene match. The CDR3 coding sequence is TGTGCCAGCAACCACGATACTAGCGGTCTAGGCAATGAGCAGTTCTTC. Translating it yields CASNHDTSGLGNEQFF.

The sample holds a few counts of this clone. V and J are TRBV18 and TRBJ2-7; D is ambiguous. Trimming left V 4 bases short and J 2 bases short, with 9 bases between. This CDR3 has 13 amino acids. CDR1 is KGHSH, CDR2 LQKENI, per germline. The CDR3: CASSLRQTYEQYF. DNA of the CDR3: TGTGCCAGCTCACTACGACAAACCTACGAGCAGTACTTC.

V is TRBV5-1 and J is TRBJ2-3; 7 nucleotides match TRBD2. The ends lost 4 bases at V and 5 bases at J; junction bases unmatched: 13. The germline V gene has CDR1 SGHRS and CDR2 YFSETQ. CDR3 length: 16 residues. The CDR3 sequence: CASSLGTTFLGDTQYF. The CDR3 DNA reads as TGCGCCAGCAGCCTAGGGACTACCTTCCTTGGAGATACGCAGTATTTT.

The genes are TRBV12-3 or TRBV12-4 and TRBJ1-5; possible D gene TRBD1, 6 bases. With 5 bases removed from V and 7 bases from J, the gap between germline ends came to 12 bases. This CDR3 region has 13 residues. CDR3 DNA sequence: TGTGCCAGCAGTGGACAGACACGACAGCCCCAGCATTTT. Translated, it gives CASSGQTRQPQHF.

The V and J genes are TRBV19 and TRBJ1-1; the D gene is possibly TRBD1 (5 bases). This CDR3 has 14 residues. Germline loops: CDR1 LNHDA, CDR2 SQIVND (reference sequence). V was shortened by 7 bases and J by 9 bases, with 21 bases between the two germline ends. The CDR3 sequence: CASKNRGRDLKAFF. The CDR3 nucleotides are TGTGCCAGTAAAAACCGGGGGAGGGATCTTAAAGCTTTCTTT.

This sequence joins TRBV5-4 and TRBJ1-5, with D possibly being TRBD1 (6 bases). CDR1 is SGHNT and CDR2 is YYREEE in the germline V gene (reference sequence). Trimming left V 4 bases short and J 0 bases short, with 14 bases between. This CDR3 spans 16 amino acids. The CDR3 DNA reads as TGTGCCAGCAGCACGGGACACCAGTATAGCAATCAGCCCCAGCATTTT. Protein sequence: CASSTGHQYSNQPQHF.

The genes are TRBV5-4 and TRBJ1-1; 9 bases align to TRBD1. The CDR3 totals 18 residues. The germline V gene encodes CDR1 SGHNT and CDR2 YYREEE (reference sequence). V was pared by 3 bases and J by 0 bases, with 12 bases of the junction left unmatched. CDR3 DNA sequence: TGTGCCAGCAGCTGGGGTGGCGACAGGGGGAGTGTGAACACTGAAGCTTTCTTT. Amino acids: CASSWGGDRGSVNTEAFF.

This chain uses TRBV28 with TRBJ1-5; 11 nucleotides match TRBD1. CDR1 MDHEN and CDR2 SYDVKM come from the germline V gene. CDR3 length equals 17 residues. With V trimmed by 4 bases and J by 2 bases, 7 bases remained unmatched. This chain's CDR3 is CASSWGQGVGGNQPQHF. CDR3 coding DNA: TGTGCCAGCAGTTGGGGACAGGGGGTTGGCGGCAATCAGCCCCAGCATTTT.

V usage is TRBV28 and J usage is TRBJ1-2; D may be TRBD1 (6 bases). Germline V gene sequence: CDR1 MDHEN, CDR2 SYDVKM. Trimming stripped 5 bases from V and 1 base from J, with 11 bases between. The CDR3 has 14 amino acids. CDR3: CASSTRTDNYGYTF. CDR3 nucleotide sequence: TGTGCCAGCAGTACCAGGACAGATAACTATGGCTACACCTTC.

This sequence joins TRBV25-1 and TRBJ2-4, with D maybe TRBD2 (5 bases). The V end lost 7 bases, the J end lost 1 base, and 11 bases lay between the germline ends. The CDR3 sequence is 14 residues long. Per the germline V gene, CDR1 is MGHDK and CDR2 is SYGVNS. The CDR3 protein is CASTQRVAKNIQYF. The CDR3 region has the DNA TGTGCCAGCACGCAGAGGGTGGCCAAAAACATTCAGTACTTC.

The V call is TRBV5-4, the J call TRBJ1-4; D is undetermined. The V gene's germline CDR1 is SGHNT and CDR2 YYREEE (reference sequence). This CDR3 comprises 14 residues. The V gene lost 0 bases and the J gene lost 5 bases, with 8 bases spanning the gap. CDR3 sequence reads: CASSLGTRNEKLFF. The CDR3 bases are TGTGCCAGCAGCTTGGGGACTCGGAATGAAAAACTGTTTTTT. Filled out from reference TRBV5-4 and TRBJ1-4, the complete variable domain reads ETGVTQSPTHLIKTRGQQVTLRCSSQSGHNTVSWYQQALGQGPQFIFQYYREEENGRGNFPPRFSGLQFPNYSSELNVNALELDDSALYLCASSLGTRNEKLFFGSGTQLSVL.

This clone was detected once. The chain couples TRBV10-1 to TRBJ1-5, with TRBD1 matching over 8 bases. J gave up 2 bases and V 4 bases, and 16 bases lay outside the gene matches. Germline V lookup: CDR1 WNHNN, CDR2 SYGVQD (reference sequence). This CDR3 is 19 amino acids long. CDR3 DNA sequence: TGCGCCAGCAGTGGGCATAGGACAGGGCCTCCCAGGGGCAATCAGCCCCAGCATTTT. Translated, it gives CASSGHRTGPPRGNQPQHF.